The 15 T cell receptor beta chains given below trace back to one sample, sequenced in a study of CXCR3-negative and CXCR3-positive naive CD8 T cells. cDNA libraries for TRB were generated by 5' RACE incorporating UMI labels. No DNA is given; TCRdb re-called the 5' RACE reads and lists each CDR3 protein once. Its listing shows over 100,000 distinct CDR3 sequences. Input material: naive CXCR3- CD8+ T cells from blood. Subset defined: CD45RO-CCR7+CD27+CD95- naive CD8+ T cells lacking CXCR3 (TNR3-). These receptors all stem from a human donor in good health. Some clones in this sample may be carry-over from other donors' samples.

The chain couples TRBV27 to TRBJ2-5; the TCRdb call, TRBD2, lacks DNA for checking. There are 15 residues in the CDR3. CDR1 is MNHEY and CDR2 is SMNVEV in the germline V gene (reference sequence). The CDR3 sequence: CASSVRWGREETQYF.

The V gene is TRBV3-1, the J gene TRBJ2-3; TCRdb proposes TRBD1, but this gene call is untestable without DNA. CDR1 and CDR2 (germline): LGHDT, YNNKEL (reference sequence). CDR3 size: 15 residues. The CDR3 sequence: CASSQPGPGTDTQYF.

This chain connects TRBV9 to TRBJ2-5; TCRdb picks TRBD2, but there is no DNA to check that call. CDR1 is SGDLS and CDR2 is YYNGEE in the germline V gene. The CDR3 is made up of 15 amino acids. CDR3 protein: CASSVGAGSQETQYF.

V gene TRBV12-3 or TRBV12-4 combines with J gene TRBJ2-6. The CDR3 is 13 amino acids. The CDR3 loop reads CASSLSGANVLTF.

This CDR3 reads CASSLGQGGSYEQYF. The chain is built from TRBV6-5 and TRBJ2-7; TCRdb's D call, TRBD1, is unchecked because there is no DNA. CDR3 length: 15 residues. Germline CDR1 reads MNHEY; CDR2 reads SVGAGI.

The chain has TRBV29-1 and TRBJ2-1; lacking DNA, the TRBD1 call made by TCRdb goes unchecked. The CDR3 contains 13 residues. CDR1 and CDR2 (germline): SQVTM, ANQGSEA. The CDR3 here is CSVEGQGGDEQFF.

The CDR3 region is CASSLAQLSSYEQYF. This chain uses TRBV6-1 with TRBJ2-7; lacking DNA, the TRBD1 call made by TCRdb goes unchecked. The germline CDR1 and CDR2 sequences are MNHNS and SASEGT. This CDR3 comprises 15 residues.

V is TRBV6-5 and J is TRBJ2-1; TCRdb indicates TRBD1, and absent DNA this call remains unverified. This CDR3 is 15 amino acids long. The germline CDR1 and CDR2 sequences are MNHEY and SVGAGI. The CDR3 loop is CASRHATVAANEQFF.

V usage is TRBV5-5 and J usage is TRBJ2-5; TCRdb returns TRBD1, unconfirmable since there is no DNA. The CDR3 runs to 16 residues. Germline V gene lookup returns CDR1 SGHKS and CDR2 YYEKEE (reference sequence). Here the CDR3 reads CASSPGARGLQETQYF.

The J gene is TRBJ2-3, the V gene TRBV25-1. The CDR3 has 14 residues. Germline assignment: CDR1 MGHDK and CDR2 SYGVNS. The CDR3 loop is CASSGLQSTDTQYF.

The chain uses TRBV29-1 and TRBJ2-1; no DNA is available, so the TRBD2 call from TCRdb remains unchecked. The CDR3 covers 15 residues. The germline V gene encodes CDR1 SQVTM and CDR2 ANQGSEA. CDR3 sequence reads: CSVDGAGGPWNEQFF.

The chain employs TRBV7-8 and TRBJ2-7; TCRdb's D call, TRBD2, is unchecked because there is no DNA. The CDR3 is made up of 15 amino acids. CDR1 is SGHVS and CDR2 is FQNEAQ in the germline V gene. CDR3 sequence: CASSATSVLSYEQYF.

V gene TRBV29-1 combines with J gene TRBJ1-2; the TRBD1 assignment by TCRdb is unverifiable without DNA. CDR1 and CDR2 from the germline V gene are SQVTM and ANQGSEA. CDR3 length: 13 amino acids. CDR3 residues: CSVEKGVDYGYTF.

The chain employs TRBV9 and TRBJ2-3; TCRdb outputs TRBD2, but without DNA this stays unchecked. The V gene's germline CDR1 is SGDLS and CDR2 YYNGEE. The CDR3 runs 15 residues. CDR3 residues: CASKPSGVTRDTQYF.

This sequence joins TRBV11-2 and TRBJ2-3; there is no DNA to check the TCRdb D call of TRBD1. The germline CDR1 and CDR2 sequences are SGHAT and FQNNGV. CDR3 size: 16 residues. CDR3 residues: CASSPSRDRVPDTQYF.